These 9 T cell receptor beta chains came from one sample sequenced in a study of T cell responses to AZD1222 COVID-19 vaccine. Data came from immunoSEQ multiplex PCR; TCRdb stores just in-frame clones and leaves some out. The data show 110,000 to 150,000 clones, with 85% to 95% seen just once and roughly 9% held by the top ten. The specimen comprised peripheral blood, sampled on day 0 of AZD1222 vaccination. The receptors stem from an adult in good health.

This chain joins TRBV5-1 and TRBJ1-6, with D uncertain. This CDR3 has 15 amino acids. With 0 bases removed from V and 7 bases from J, the gap between germline ends came to 11 bases. Germline V gene data show CDR1 as SGHRS and CDR2 as YFSETQ. As DNA, the CDR3 is TGCGCCAGCAGCTTGGCAGGAGGCCACAATTCACCCCTCCACTTT. It codes for CASSLAGGHNSPLHF. The variable domain in full, with the rest retrieved from reference TRBV5-1 and TRBJ1-6, is KAGVTQTPRYLIKTRGQQVTLSCSPISGHRSVSWYQQTPGQGLQFLFEYFSETQRNKGNFPGRFSGRQFSNSRSEMNVSTLELGDSALYLCASSLAGGHNSPLHFGNGTRLTVT.

V gene TRBV15 combines with J gene TRBJ2-1, with 10 nucleotides matching TRBD1. The CDR3 runs to 16 residues. Looked up from germline, CDR1 is LNHNV and CDR2 is YYDKDF (reference sequence). V dropped 3 bases and J dropped 2; count of bases not matched to a gene: 4. CDR3 nucleotide sequence: TGTGCCACCAGCAGGCGGGGGACAGGGGCCTACAATGAGCAGTTCTTC. It is translated as CATSRRGTGAYNEQFF.

The chain has TRBV7-6 and TRBJ2-5, with D tentatively TRBD1 (7 bases). The ends were cut back, 10 bases at V and 1 base at J, with 16 bases in the middle. The CDR3 runs 14 residues. Germline V gene sequence: CDR1 SGHVS, CDR2 FNYEAQ. In DNA form, the CDR3 reads TGTGCCATAGACGGGGGACAGTCCCAAGAGACCCAGTACTTC. This codes for CAIDGGQSQETQYF.

This clone came up once. This sequence joins TRBV30 and TRBJ2-3; 7 bases map to TRBD2. Germline V gives CDR1 GTSNPN, CDR2 SVGIG (reference sequence). This CDR3 has 13 amino acids. V lost 3 bases and J lost 11; bases outside the gene matches: 11. In DNA, the CDR3 is TGTGCCTGGAGCCGGCGCGAGGCGGGGGAGCAGTATTTT. It encodes CAWSRREAGEQYF.

The V and J genes are TRBV7-8 and TRBJ1-3; D is uncertain. CDR1 and CDR2 from the germline V gene are SGHVS and FQNEAQ. CDR3 length: 12 residues. With 0 bases removed from V and 7 bases from J, the gap between germline ends came to 4 bases. CDR3 DNA: TGTGCCAGCAGCTTAGCTTTTAACACCATATATTTT. Its protein is CASSLAFNTIYF.

The V and J genes are TRBV9 and TRBJ2-1; D is unresolved. Germline assignment: CDR1 SGDLS and CDR2 YYNGEE. CDR3 length: 14 residues. V was shortened by 2 bases and J by 0 bases, with 6 bases between the two germline ends. This CDR3 reads CASSVDPSYNEQFF. For the CDR3, the DNA is TGTGCCAGCAGCGTGGACCCCTCCTACAATGAGCAGTTCTTC.

V is TRBV6-7 and J is TRBJ1-1, with D possibly matching TRBD1 (6 bases). TRBV6-7 falls under the ORF class, with uncertain function. This CDR3 contains 16 residues. The V and J ends lost 4 bases and 4 bases respectively, with 19 bases between them. The CDR3 spells CASSFLWPTGSTEAFF. In DNA, the CDR3 is TGTGCCAGCAGTTTCCTCTGGCCTACAGGGAGCACTGAAGCTTTCTTT.

As DNA, the CDR3 is TGTGCCACCAGTGATCCTAGGACAGGGAGGAGTGGCTACACCTTC. Residues: CATSDPRTGRSGYTF. The V gene is TRBV24-1, the J gene TRBJ1-2; 8 positions agree with TRBD1. The CDR3 has 15 residues. Trimming removed 3 bases from V and 7 bases from J; junction bases left unmatched: 9. Per germline, CDR1 KGHDR and CDR2 SFDVKD.

This clone has only one observation. This chain connects TRBV30 to TRBJ1-1; D might be TRBD1 (5 bases). Germline-derived CDR1 and CDR2 are GTSNPN and SVGIG (reference sequence). V was clipped by 4 bases and J by 7 bases, with 22 bases between them. The CDR3 runs to 15 residues. The DNA of the CDR3 is TGTGCCTGGATAGTAGGGGCCCAAGGAAGGATTGAAGCTTTCTTT. Protein sequence: CAWIVGAQGRIEAFF.